This TCR beta chain came from a study of blood T cell repertoires in COVID-19. The Seattle site enrolled patients during active infection and followed them longitudinally. In the original analysis: Reference gene primer amplification gave estimated nucleated cell counts. TCRdb's copy holds only in-frame clones and misses some; the assay was immunoSEQ multiplex PCR. Clonal size and the V and J genes are those of that table, whereas D and trimming came from the DNA. The sample lists more than 300,000 clones; more than 75% were seen once. The source is a young woman with COVID-19, enrolled during active disease. Input material: peripheral blood.

Here the CDR3 DNA reads TGTGCCAGCAGCCCGATGGGACTAGCGATAGATACGCAGTATTTT. This codes for CASSPMGLAIDTQYF. This chain connects TRBV5-8 to TRBJ2-3; 10 nucleotides agree with TRBD2. The CDR3 covers 15 residues. CDR1 SGHTS and CDR2 YDEGEE come from the germline V gene. V was clipped by 4 bases and J by 5 bases; unmatched bases: 7.